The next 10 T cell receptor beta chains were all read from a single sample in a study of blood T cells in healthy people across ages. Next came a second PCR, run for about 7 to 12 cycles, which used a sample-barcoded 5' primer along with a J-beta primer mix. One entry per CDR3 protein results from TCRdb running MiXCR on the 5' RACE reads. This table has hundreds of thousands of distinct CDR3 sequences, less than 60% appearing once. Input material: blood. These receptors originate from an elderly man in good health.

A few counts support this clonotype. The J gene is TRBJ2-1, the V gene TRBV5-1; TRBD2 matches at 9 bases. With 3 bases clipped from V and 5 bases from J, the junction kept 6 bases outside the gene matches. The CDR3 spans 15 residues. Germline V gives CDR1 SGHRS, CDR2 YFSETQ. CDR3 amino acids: CASSSAGGPHNEQFF. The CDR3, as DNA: TGCGCCAGCAGCTCCGCGGGAGGGCCTCACAATGAGCAGTTCTTC.

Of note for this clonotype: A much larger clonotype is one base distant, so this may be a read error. The CDR3 spells CTSSSTGGFQETQYF. The CDR3 DNA reads TGTACCAGCAGCTCAACCGGCGGATTTCAAGAGACCCAGTACTTC. This chain uses TRBV11-2 with TRBJ2-5; D remains ambiguous. CDR1 is SGHAT and CDR2 is FQNNGV in the germline V gene. This CDR3 spans 15 amino acids. Looking up the rest from reference TRBV11-2 and TRBJ2-5 gives the full variable domain: EAGVAQSPRYKIIEKRQSVAFWCNPISGHATLYWYQQILGQGPKLLIQFQNNGVVDDSQLPKDRFSAERLKGVDSTLKIQPAKLEDSAVYLCTSSSTGGFQETQYFGPGTRLLVL.

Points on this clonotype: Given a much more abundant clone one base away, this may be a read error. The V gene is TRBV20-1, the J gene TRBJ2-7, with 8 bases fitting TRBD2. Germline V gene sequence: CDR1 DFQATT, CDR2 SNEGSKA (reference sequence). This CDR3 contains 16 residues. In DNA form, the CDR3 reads TGCAGTGCTGACCTTGGGGCGCGGACTAGCAGCTACGTGCAGTACTTC. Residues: CSADLGARTSSYVQYF.

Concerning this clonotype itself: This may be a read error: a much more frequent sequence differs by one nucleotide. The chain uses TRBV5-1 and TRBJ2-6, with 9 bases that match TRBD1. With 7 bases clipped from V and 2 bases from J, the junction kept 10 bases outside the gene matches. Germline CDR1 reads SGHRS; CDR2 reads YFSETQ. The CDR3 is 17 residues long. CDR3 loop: CASHPGQGRTGANVLTF. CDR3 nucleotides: TGCGCCAGCCATCCGGGACAGGGAAGGACTGGGGCCAACGTCCTGACTTTC.

The DNA for the CDR3 is TGCAGTGCTAGAGATACCCCTCAAGGACTAGCGGGAAGTAATGAGCAGTTCTTC. Translated, it gives CSARDTPQGLAGSNEQFF. V is TRBV20-1 and J is TRBJ2-1, with TRBD2 matching over 12 bases. The J segment lost 7 bases and the V segment lost 0 bases, leaving 13 bases of the junction unmatched. This CDR3 has 18 amino acids. Germline V gives CDR1 DFQATT, CDR2 SNEGSKA (reference sequence).

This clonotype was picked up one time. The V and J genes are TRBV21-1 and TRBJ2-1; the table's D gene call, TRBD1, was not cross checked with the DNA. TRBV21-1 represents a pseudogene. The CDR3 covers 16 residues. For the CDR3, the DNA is TGTGCCAGCAGCAAAAGACTACAGGGACATTGGCATGAGCAGTTCTTC. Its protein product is CASSKRLQGHWHEQFF.

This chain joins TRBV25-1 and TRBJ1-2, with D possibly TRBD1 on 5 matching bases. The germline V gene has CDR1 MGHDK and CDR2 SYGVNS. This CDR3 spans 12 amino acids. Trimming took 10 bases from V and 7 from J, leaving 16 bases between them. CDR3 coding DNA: TGTGCCATTGCCGGCAGGGCGGGTGGCTACACCTTC. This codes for CAIAGRAGGYTF.

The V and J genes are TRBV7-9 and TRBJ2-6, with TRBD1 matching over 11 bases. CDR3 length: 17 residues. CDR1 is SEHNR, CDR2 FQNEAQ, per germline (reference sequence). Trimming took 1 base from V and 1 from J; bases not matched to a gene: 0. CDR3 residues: CASSLGDRGSGANVLTF. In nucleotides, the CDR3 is TGTGCCAGCAGCTTAGGGGACAGGGGGTCTGGGGCCAACGTCCTGACTTTC.

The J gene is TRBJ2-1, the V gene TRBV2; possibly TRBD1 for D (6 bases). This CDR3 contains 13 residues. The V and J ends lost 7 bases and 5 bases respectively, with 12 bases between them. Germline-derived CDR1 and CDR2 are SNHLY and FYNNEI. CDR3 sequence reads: CASKLDSNNEQFF. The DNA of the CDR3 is TGTGCCAGCAAATTGGACAGTAACAATGAGCAGTTCTTC.

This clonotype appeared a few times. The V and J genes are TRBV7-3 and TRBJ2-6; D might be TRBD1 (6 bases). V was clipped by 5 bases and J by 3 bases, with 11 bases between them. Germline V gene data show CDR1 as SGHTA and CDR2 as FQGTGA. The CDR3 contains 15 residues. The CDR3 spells CASSPGQLGANVLTF. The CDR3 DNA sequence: TGTGCCAGCAGCCCTGGACAGCTTGGGGCCAACGTCCTGACTTTC.